A selection of T cell receptor beta chains follows, all from one sample in a study of blood T cells in healthy people across ages. From the 5' RACE reads, TCRdb called clonotypes with MiXCR, one entry per CDR3 protein. Found here are around 1,500,000 distinct CDR3 sequences, approximately 28% of them singletons; the top ten hold 7% to 9%. The sample was blood. These receptors came from a woman under 40 in good health. Each CDR3 is given with its conserved first and last residue. D genes are given only for firm matches. Size tells how often a clone was seen (once, few, many) or the class of an expanded clone, and some rows leave it out.

NA	NA	TRBV12-5	TRBJ1-5	TGTGCTAGTGGTTTGGTAGTCTTCCGAGAGGGCAATCAGCCCCAGCATTTT	CASGLVVFREGNQPQHF
TRBD2	many	TRBV6-6	TRBJ2-5	TGTGCCAGCAGACCCCCCGCAGCGGGGGGGAAAGAGACCCAGTACTTC	CASRPPAAGGKETQYF
TRBD2	NA	TRBV7-2	TRBJ2-7	TGTGCCAGCAGCTTACAAGCGGGAGCACGCCACGAGCAGTACTTC	CASSLQAGARHEQYF
TRBD1	few	TRBV4-1	TRBJ2-1	TGCGCCAGCAGCCAAGTGGGGGCAGGGGGCTACAATGAGCAGTTCTTC	CASSQVGAGGYNEQFF
TRBD1	few	TRBV14	TRBJ2-6	TGTGCCAGCAGCCAAGGCCGCAGGGGGCTAATTTACTCTGGGGCCAACGTCCTGACTTTC	CASSQGRRGLIYSGANVLTF
NA	few	TRBV20-1	TRBJ1-1	TGCAGTGCTAGTACGGGACTCGGGAACACTGAAGCTTTCTTT	CSASTGLGNTEAFF
NA	few	TRBV5-1	TRBJ2-1	TGCGCCAGCAGCTTCCGGGACCAGATCTACAACGAGCAGTTCTTC	CASSFRDQIYNEQFF
NA	many	TRBV29-1	TRBJ2-1	TGCAGCGTATCCGCCCCGATCGTATATAACAATGAGCAGTTCTTC	CSVSAPIVYNNEQFF
TRBD2	few	TRBV4-3	TRBJ2-3	TGCGCCAGCAGCCAAGCAGCCTGGCGGGAGGCTGGAGATACGCAGTATTTT	CASSQAAWREAGDTQYF
NA	NA	TRBV15	TRBJ2-1	TGTGCCACTAGCGCTTCGGGGCAAGAGACCCAGTTCTTC	CATSASGQETQFF
NA	many	TRBV29-1	TRBJ2-3	TGCAGCGTTGAAGATTGGGGGACAGATACGCAGTATTTT	CSVEDWGTDTQYF
TRBD1	many	TRBV6-5	TRBJ2-7	TGTGCCAGCAGTCCACGAACCGGGACAGTCTACGAGCAGTACTTC	CASSPRTGTVYEQYF
TRBD2	many	TRBV29-1	TRBJ2-7	TGCAGCGTTGTTGCCGGGACTAGCTCCGAGCAGTACTTC	CSVVAGTSSEQYF
TRBD1	few	TRBV12-3/TRBV12-4	TRBJ1-5	TGTGCCAGCTCCCGGTCGCACGGACAGGGAAAGCATTTT	CASSRSHGQGKHF
TRBD1	NA	TRBV12-3/TRBV12-4	TRBJ2-3	TGTGCCAGCACCCGGGACAGGTGGGAAGATACGCAGTATTTT	CASTRDRWEDTQYF
NA	NA	TRBV21-1	TRBJ1-5	TGTGCCAGCAGCAAAGAGGTCGTTGGGCAACAGGGGCATTTT	CASSKEVVGQQGHF
NA	NA	TRBV7-9	TRBJ2-5	TGTGCCTGCAGCTTAGACCCGGGACAAAGTACTGAAGAGACCCAGTACTTC	CACSLDPGQSTEETQYF